Presented here are 17 T cell receptor beta chains from one specimen sequenced in a study of blood T cell repertoires in COVID-19. Repertoires were generated with immunoSEQ multiplex PCR, while TCRdb's copy carries only in-frame clones and drops some. The sample has 65,000 to 70,000 clones, 87% seen once. The sample taken for sequencing was peripheral blood. The receptors stem from a man aged 50 to 60 with active COVID-19.

This rearrangement joins TRBV5-1 to TRBJ2-3; 9 nucleotides align to TRBD1. The CDR3 loop spans 14 amino acids. Germline V gene lookup returns CDR1 SGHRS and CDR2 YFSETQ. Trimming removed 4 bases from V and 3 bases from J; junction bases left unmatched: 3. CDR3 region: CASSLGTGTDTQYF. The CDR3 DNA reads as TGCGCCAGCAGCCTTGGGACAGGGACAGATACGCAGTATTTT.

The CDR3, as DNA: TGTGCCAGCAGCCAAGAGAGGGGACAGGGGAGGCAGTTCTTC. Translated, it gives CASSQERGQGRQFF. The chain links TRBV14 to TRBJ2-1, with TRBD1 matching over 10 bases. The V and J ends lost 0 bases and 12 bases, in that order; junction bases with no gene match: 5. Germline CDR1 is SGHDN and CDR2 is FVKESK. The CDR3 sequence is 14 residues long.

The chain employs TRBV19 and TRBJ2-1, with 7 bases aligning to TRBD1. The ends lost 5 bases at V and 5 bases at J; junction bases unmatched: 3. Germline CDR1 is LNHDA and CDR2 is SQIVND (reference sequence). This CDR3 has 13 residues. The CDR3 sequence is CASSETGNNEQFF. The DNA of the CDR3 is TGTGCCAGTAGTGAGACAGGGAACAATGAGCAGTTCTTC.

This chain uses TRBV28 with TRBJ2-1; TRBD2 matches at 9 bases. The CDR3 is 17 amino acids. After removal of 5 bases from V and 7 bases from J, the junction contained 15 bases not matched to a gene. CDR1 is MDHEN and CDR2 is SYDVKM in the germline V gene. The DNA of the CDR3 is TGTGCCAGCAGTGTAATGTTAGCGGGAGAGATTAAGAATGAGCAGTTCTTC. It codes for CASSVMLAGEIKNEQFF.

The chain carries TRBV29-1 and TRBJ2-5, with 9 bases fitting TRBD2. The CDR3 contains 15 residues. V trimming: 1 base; J trimming: 4 bases; junction bases outside the gene matches: 7. The germline V gene encodes CDR1 SQVTM and CDR2 ANQGSEA. As DNA, the CDR3 is TGCAGCGTTGAAGGAACTAGCGGGTGGGCAGAGACCCAGTACTTC. It codes for CSVEGTSGWAETQYF.

The genes are TRBV9 and TRBJ2-1, with 7 bases lining up with TRBD2. The germline V gene has CDR1 SGDLS and CDR2 YYNGEE. The ends lost 3 bases at V and 5 bases at J; junction bases unmatched: 2. CDR3 size: 13 residues. In DNA, the CDR3 is TGTGCCAGCAGCGCTAGCGGAAACAATGAGCAGTTCTTC. This sequence encodes CASSASGNNEQFF.

V usage is TRBV5-4 and J usage is TRBJ2-7; 9 bases are a match to TRBD1. The CDR3 totals 14 residues. With V trimmed by 4 bases and J by 3 bases, 5 bases remained unmatched. Germline-derived CDR1 and CDR2 are SGHNT and YYREEE (reference sequence). The CDR3 DNA follows: TGTGCCAGCAGCCCGGGGGGACAGGGCTACGAGCAGTACTTC. This sequence encodes CASSPGGQGYEQYF.

The chain has TRBV5-1 and TRBJ2-3, with TRBD1 matching 7 bases. This CDR3 region has 14 residues. The germline CDR1 and CDR2 sequences are SGHRS and YFSETQ. V was clipped by 6 bases and J by 3 bases; unmatched bases: 7. The CDR3 DNA reads TGCGCCAGCATGGTCCCAGGGGGAACAGATACGCAGTATTTT. Its translation is CASMVPGGTDTQYF.

The chain recombines TRBV2 with TRBJ2-7; D possibly corresponds to TRBD2 (6 bases). The CDR3 runs 14 residues. The germline gives CDR1 SNHLY, CDR2 FYNNEI. The V end was cut by 4 bases, the J end by 5 bases, with 15 bases between. The CDR3 sequence is CASSVRGSRDEQYF. The CDR3 region has the DNA TGTGCCAGCAGTGTTCGGGGGAGCAGAGACGAGCAGTACTTC.

J is TRBJ1-1 and V is TRBV28; TRBD1 matches at 7 bases. CDR1 and CDR2 from the germline V gene are MDHEN and SYDVKM. The CDR3 extends over 15 amino acids. After removal of 8 bases from V and 0 bases from J, the junction contained 9 bases not matched to a gene. The CDR3 protein is CASLWRGPMNTEAFF. The CDR3 DNA follows: TGTGCCAGCCTGTGGAGGGGGCCTATGAACACTGAAGCTTTCTTT. Full variable domain (remainder filled in from reference TRBV28 and TRBJ1-1): DVKVTQSSRYLVKRTGEKVFLECVQDMDHENMFWYRQDPGLGLRLIYFSYDVKMKEKGDIPEGYSVSREKKERFSLILESASTNQTSMYLCASLWRGPMNTEAFFGQGTRLTVV.

The rearrangement joins TRBV4-3 to TRBJ2-6; D unresolved. Trimming took off 4 bases at V and 0 bases at J, with 10 bases between the two ends. Per germline, CDR1 LGHNA and CDR2 YSLEER. The CDR3 loop spans 16 amino acids. CDR3 sequence reads: CASSPAPVSGANVLTF. The DNA for the CDR3 is TGCGCCAGCAGCCCCGCCCCGGTCTCTGGGGCCAACGTCCTGACTTTC.

The chain is built from TRBV14 and TRBJ2-7, with 8 nucleotides matching TRBD2. J gave up 3 bases and V 3 bases, and 7 bases lay outside the gene matches. The CDR3 loop spans 15 amino acids. Per germline, CDR1 SGHDN and CDR2 FVKESK. This CDR3 reads CASSQPGLGNYEQYF. In DNA form, the CDR3 reads TGTGCCAGCAGCCAGCCGGGACTAGGGAACTACGAGCAGTACTTC.

V gene TRBV5-1 combines with J gene TRBJ2-5; 8 bases line up with TRBD1. Trimming removed 7 bases from V and 1 base from J; junction bases left unmatched: 15. The CDR3 runs 17 residues. Germline V gene sequence: CDR1 SGHRS, CDR2 YFSETQ. The DNA for the CDR3 is TGCGCCAGCTCCTACTCAGGAGGACAGGGTACCCAAGAGACCCAGTACTTC. It is translated as CASSYSGGQGTQETQYF. The full variable domain, completed using reference TRBV5-1 and TRBJ2-5, is KAGVTQTPRYLIKTRGQQVTLSCSPISGHRSVSWYQQTPGQGLQFLFEYFSETQRNKGNFPGRFSGRQFSNSRSEMNVSTLELGDSALYLCASSYSGGQGTQETQYFGPGTRLLVL.

The rearrangement links TRBV19 to TRBJ2-1; 7 positions agree with TRBD2. CDR1 and CDR2 from the germline V gene are LNHDA and SQIVND (reference sequence). V shed 9 bases and J 0 bases; nucleotides not matched to a gene: 8. The CDR3 runs to 15 residues. The CDR3 coding sequence is TGTGCCAGCAGCGGGATCCCAAACTCCTACAATGAGCAGTTCTTC. The encoded protein is CASSGIPNSYNEQFF.

The gene calls are TRBV7-2 and TRBJ1-2, with 7 positions matching TRBD1. The CDR3 is made up of 15 amino acids. Germline CDR1 is SGHTA and CDR2 is FQGNSA. The V and J ends lost 5 bases and 4 bases, in that order; junction bases with no gene match: 10. The CDR3 DNA sequence: TGTGCCAGCAGCCAGCGACAGGGAACTGCCTATGGCTACACCTTC. Its translation: CASSQRQGTAYGYTF.

As DNA, the CDR3 is TGTGCCAGCAGCCTAGGGGGCCGAACCGGGGAGCTGTTTTTT. Protein: CASSLGGRTGELFF. V gene TRBV5-4 combines with J gene TRBJ2-2; TRBD1 aligns across 7 bases. With 4 bases clipped from V and 5 bases from J, the junction kept 5 bases outside the gene matches. The germline gives CDR1 SGHNT, CDR2 YYREEE (reference sequence). The CDR3 is 14 residues long.

As concerns this clone: In the same sample, other DNA sequences code for this CDR3. This chain uses TRBV7-9 with TRBJ2-7; D might be TRBD2 (6 bases). Germline CDR1 SEHNR, CDR2 FQNEAQ (reference sequence). The CDR3 extends over 14 amino acids. V was pared by 4 bases and J by 4 bases, with 14 bases between. The CDR3 region is CASSSRDFTYEQYF. CDR3 sequence (DNA): TGTGCCAGCAGCTCCCGGGACTTCACGTACGAGCAGTACTTC.